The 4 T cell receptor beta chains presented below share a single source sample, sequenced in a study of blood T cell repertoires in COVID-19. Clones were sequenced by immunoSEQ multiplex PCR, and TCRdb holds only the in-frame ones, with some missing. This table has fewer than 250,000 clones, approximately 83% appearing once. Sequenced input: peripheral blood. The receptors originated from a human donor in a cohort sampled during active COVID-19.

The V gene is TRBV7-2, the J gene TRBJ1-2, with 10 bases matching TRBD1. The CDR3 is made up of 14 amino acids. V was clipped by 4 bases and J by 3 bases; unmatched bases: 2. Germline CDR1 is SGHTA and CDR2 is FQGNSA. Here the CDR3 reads CASSSGTGDYGYTF. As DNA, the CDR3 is TGTGCCAGCAGCTCCGGGACAGGGGACTATGGCTACACCTTC.

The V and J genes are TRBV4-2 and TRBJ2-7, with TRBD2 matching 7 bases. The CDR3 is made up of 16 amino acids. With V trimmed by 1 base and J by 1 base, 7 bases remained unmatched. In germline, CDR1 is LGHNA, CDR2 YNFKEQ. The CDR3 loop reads CASSQVSRRGSYEQYF. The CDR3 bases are TGTGCCAGCAGCCAAGTCTCAAGGCGGGGGTCCTACGAGCAGTACTTC.

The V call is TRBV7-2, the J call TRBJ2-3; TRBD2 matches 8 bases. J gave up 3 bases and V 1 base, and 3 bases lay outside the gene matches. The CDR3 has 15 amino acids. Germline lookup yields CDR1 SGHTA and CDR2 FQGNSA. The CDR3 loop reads CASSLVGLVTDTQYF. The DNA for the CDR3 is TGTGCCAGCAGCTTAGTGGGACTAGTGACAGATACGCAGTATTTT.

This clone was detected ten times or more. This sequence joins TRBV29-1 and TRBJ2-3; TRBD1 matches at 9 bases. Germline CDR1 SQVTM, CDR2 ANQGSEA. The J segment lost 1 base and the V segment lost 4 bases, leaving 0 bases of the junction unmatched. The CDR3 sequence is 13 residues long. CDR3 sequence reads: CSVGTGGTDTQYF. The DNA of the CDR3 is TGCAGCGTTGGGACAGGGGGCACAGATACGCAGTATTTT.